Below are 28 T cell receptor beta chains sequenced from a single sample in a study of PD-L1 blockade in urothelial cancer. The data were produced by immunoSEQ multiplex PCR, yet TCRdb's version contains in-frame clones alone and is incomplete. Among roughly 63,000 clones listed, 65% to 90% were seen once. The sample's time point: pretreatment peripheral blood. The sequenced sample was PBMCs, obtained around atezolizumab (anti-PD-L1) treatment. The receptor source for this set is a man aged 65 to 79 with urothelial cancer.

This clone was observed a single time. V gene TRBV19 combines with J gene TRBJ1-5, with 9 bases identical to TRBD1. Germline assignment: CDR1 LNHDA and CDR2 SQIVND (reference sequence). The CDR3 runs 15 residues. Trimming cost V 7 bases and J 2 bases; bases outside gene matches: 6. The CDR3 protein is CASKGQGIGNQPQHF. DNA of the CDR3: TGTGCCAGTAAGGGACAGGGAATAGGCAATCAGCCCCAGCATTTT.

The rearrangement uses TRBV2 and TRBJ1-4; D is perhaps TRBD1 (5 bases). Germline assignment: CDR1 SNHLY and CDR2 FYNNEI. The V gene lost 6 bases and the J gene lost 6 bases, with 20 bases spanning the gap. The CDR3 is 16 amino acids. This chain's CDR3 is CASSPGGARVHEKLFF. For the CDR3, the DNA is TGTGCCAGCAGCCCTGGCGGTGCCAGGGTCCATGAAAAACTGTTTTTT.

V usage is TRBV19 and J usage is TRBJ2-6; D might be TRBD2 (6 bases). CDR3 length equals 16 residues. Trimming pared 1 base from V and 0 bases from J, leaving 7 bases between. Germline CDR1 is LNHDA and CDR2 is SQIVND (reference sequence). The CDR3 here is CASSIGRDSGANVLTF. The CDR3 coding sequence is TGTGCCAGTAGTATAGGGCGGGACTCTGGGGCCAACGTCCTGACTTTC.

The chain uses TRBV6-5 and TRBJ2-5, with a possible D match to TRBD2 (5 bases). The CDR3 contains 14 residues. Per the germline V gene, CDR1 is MNHEY and CDR2 is SVGAGI. Trimming left V 7 bases short and J 2 bases short, with 14 bases between. Written as DNA, the CDR3 is TGTGCCAGCACTCGGGGTAGGGATCAAGAGACCCAGTACTTC. Protein sequence: CASTRGRDQETQYF.

This clone appeared a single time. The chain links TRBV5-5 to TRBJ2-7; no clear D. This CDR3 spans 14 amino acids. Germline lookup yields CDR1 SGHKS and CDR2 YYEKEE (reference sequence). V lost 0 bases, J lost 0 bases, and 7 bases lay in between. The CDR3 loop is CASSLGIYSYEQYF. The DNA for the CDR3 is TGTGCCAGCAGCTTGGGCATCTACTCCTACGAGCAGTACTTC. Full variable domain (remainder filled in from reference TRBV5-5 and TRBJ2-7): DAGVTQSPTHLIKTRGQQVTLRCSPISGHKSVSWYQQVLGQGPQFIFQYYEKEERGRGNFPDRFSARQFPNYSSELNVNALLLGDSALYLCASSLGIYSYEQYFGPGTRLTVT.

This clone was picked up a small number of times. The chain carries TRBV7-9 and TRBJ1-3; D might be TRBD1 (5 bases). Germline V lookup: CDR1 SEHNR, CDR2 FQNEAQ (reference sequence). V lost 1 base and J 1 base, leaving 11 bases between the germline ends. The CDR3 covers 16 residues. The CDR3 bases are TGTGCCAGCAGCTTAGTTGGCAGGGCGTCTGGAAACACCATATATTTT. This codes for CASSLVGRASGNTIYF.

The chain links TRBV6-8 to TRBJ1-1, with TRBD1 as a possible D gene (5 bases). The germline V gene encodes CDR1 MNHGY and CDR2 SAAAGT. The CDR3 length is 16 residues. Between the trimmed V and J ends, which lost 2 bases and 3 bases, there was a span of 16 bases. The CDR3 nucleotides are TGTGCCAGCAGTTACCGCTTAATTCAAGGGGACACTGAAGCTTTCTTT. Translating it yields CASSYRLIQGDTEAFF.

Only a few counts were recorded for this clone. V gene TRBV5-6 combines with J gene TRBJ2-6; unclear D gene. CDR3 length: 17 residues. V dropped 0 bases and J dropped 0 bases, with 10 bases sitting between them. Germline assignment: CDR1 SGHDT and CDR2 YYEEEE. The CDR3 nucleotides read TGTGCCAGCAGCTTGGTAGTGTCGCTCTCTGGGGCCAACGTCCTGACTTTC. It yields the protein CASSLVVSLSGANVLTF.

The chain links TRBV18 to TRBJ2-1; the match to TRBD2 covers 11 bases. Unmatched junction bases numbered 4, after V lost 3 bases and J lost 3 bases. Germline V CDR1 and CDR2: KGHSH, LQKENI. The CDR3 loop spans 16 amino acids. The CDR3 loop is CASSPFTSGSYNEQFF. CDR3 in DNA: TGTGCCAGCTCACCTTTTACTAGCGGGAGCTACAATGAGCAGTTCTTC.

V usage is TRBV11-2 and J usage is TRBJ2-1; 10 positions match TRBD2. Germline CDR1 reads SGHAT; CDR2 reads FQNNGV. The CDR3 loop spans 14 amino acids. The V gene end was trimmed by 5 bases and the J gene end by 4 bases; junction bases not matched to a gene: 2. The CDR3 coding sequence is TGTGCCAGCAGCGCTAGCGGGAGATACAATGAGCAGTTCTTC. It translates to CASSASGRYNEQFF.

The chain is built from TRBV9 and TRBJ1-4; D possibly corresponds to TRBD1 (6 bases). The V gene lost 7 bases and the J gene lost 1 base, with 11 bases spanning the gap. CDR1 is SGDLS and CDR2 is YYNGEE in the germline V gene. The CDR3 has 14 residues. CDR3 DNA sequence: TGTGCCAGCGGACCGGGACAAACTAATGAAAAACTGTTTTTT. Translation: CASGPGQTNEKLFF.

The chain couples TRBV19 to TRBJ1-5, with D possibly matching TRBD1 (6 bases). V lost 2 bases and J 7 bases, leaving 12 bases between the germline ends. The CDR3 runs to 14 residues. CDR1 is LNHDA, CDR2 SQIVND, per germline (reference sequence). The CDR3 nucleotides read TGTGCCAGTAGTATAACAGGGCCTGGGCAGCCCCAGCATTTT. Translated, it gives CASSITGPGQPQHF.

The chain combines TRBV19 with TRBJ1-5, with TRBD1 identical over 11 bases. Germline loops: CDR1 LNHDA, CDR2 SQIVND (reference sequence). CDR3 length: 13 amino acids. The ends lost 4 bases at V and 7 bases at J; junction bases unmatched: 0. CDR3 protein: CASSRDRGQPQHF. In DNA form, the CDR3 reads TGTGCCAGTAGTAGGGACAGGGGGCAGCCCCAGCATTTT.

The J gene is TRBJ2-6, the V gene TRBV30; 11 positions agree with TRBD1. The V and J ends lost 1 base and 3 bases, in that order; junction bases with no gene match: 8. CDR1 and CDR2 from the germline V gene are GTSNPN and SVGIG (reference sequence). This CDR3 has 18 residues. CDR3 amino acids: CAWSAPGQGAYGANVLTF. The CDR3 bases are TGTGCCTGGAGTGCGCCCGGACAGGGGGCATATGGGGCCAACGTCCTGACTTTC. Full variable domain (remainder filled in from reference TRBV30 and TRBJ2-6): SQTIHQWPATLVQPVGSPLSLECTVEGTSNPNLYWYRQAAGRGLQLLFYSVGIGQISSEVPQNLSASRPQDRQFILSSKKLLLSDSGFYLCAWSAPGQGAYGANVLTFGAGSRLTVL.

The sample holds many counts of this clone. This rearrangement joins TRBV6-5 to TRBJ2-3, with 12 bases fitting TRBD2. Germline V gene lookup returns CDR1 MNHEY and CDR2 SVGAGI. This CDR3 comprises 14 residues. The junction had 1 base not matched to a gene; V was cut back by 4 bases and J by 5 bases. The CDR3: CASSLGLAGDTQYF. The CDR3, as DNA: TGTGCCAGCAGTTTGGGACTAGCGGGAGATACGCAGTATTTT.

This clone was counted a few times. The chain employs TRBV19 and TRBJ2-4, with TRBD2 matching 10 bases. V lost 0 bases to trimming and J lost 8 bases; unmatched junction nucleotides: 1. Looked up from germline, CDR1 is LNHDA and CDR2 is SQIVND (reference sequence). The CDR3 runs to 14 residues. The CDR3 DNA follows: TGTGCCAGTAGTATAGAGAGCGGGAGGGACATTCAGTACTTC. Residues: CASSIESGRDIQYF.

This chain links TRBV5-1 with TRBJ2-2; 7 bases agree with TRBD2. This CDR3 contains 16 residues. Germline trimming cut 4 bases from V and 4 bases from J; bases unmatched to any gene: 10. The germline CDR1 and CDR2 sequences are SGHRS and YFSETQ. The DNA for the CDR3 is TGCGCCAGCAGCCCCGGACTAGAACGGGGCACCGGGGAGCTGTTTTTT. As protein: CASSPGLERGTGELFF. The complete variable domain, with remaining parts taken from reference TRBV5-1 and TRBJ2-2, reads KAGVTQTPRYLIKTRGQQVTLSCSPISGHRSVSWYQQTPGQGLQFLFEYFSETQRNKGNFPGRFSGRQFSNSRSEMNVSTLELGDSALYLCASSPGLERGTGELFFGEGSRLTVL.

The chain combines TRBV2 with TRBJ1-5; D uncertain. V dropped 4 bases and J dropped 5 bases, with 15 bases sitting between them. Germline values: CDR1 SNHLY, CDR2 FYNNEI. The CDR3 is made up of 15 amino acids. The CDR3 bases are TGTGCCAGCAGTGGATGGGTCCCCGGGGATCAGCCCCAGCATTTT. Its protein is CASSGWVPGDQPQHF. The full variable domain, completed using reference TRBV2 and TRBJ1-5, is EPEVTQTPSHQVTQMGQEVILRCVPISNHLYFYWYRQILGQKVEFLVSFYNNEISEKSEIFDDQFSVERPDGSNFTLKIRSTKLEDSAMYFCASSGWVPGDQPQHFGDGTRLSIL.

The V gene is TRBV6-1, the J gene TRBJ2-5, with TRBD2 as a possible D gene (5 bases). The CDR3 is 13 residues long. CDR1 MNHNS and CDR2 SASEGT come from the germline V gene. V lost 6 bases to trimming and J lost 1 base, with 9 bases between them. In DNA, the CDR3 is TGTGCCAGCAGCCGGGAACTCCAAGAGACCCAGTACTTC. As protein: CASSRELQETQYF.

The V and J genes are TRBV10-3 and TRBJ2-1; 10 bases map to TRBD1. V lost 3 bases, J lost 8 bases, and 7 bases stayed unmatched. From germline, CDR1 is ENHRY and CDR2 SYGVKD. The length of the CDR3 is 15 residues. The DNA of the CDR3 is TGTGCCATCAGTGACGCGGGAGGACAGGGGGATGAGCAGTTCTTC. Translated, it gives CAISDAGGQGDEQFF.

The chain uses TRBV6-5 and TRBJ1-2; the match to TRBD1 covers 10 bases. CDR1 and CDR2 from the germline V gene are MNHEY and SVGAGI. Trimming took 6 bases from V and 3 from J; bases not matched to a gene: 7. The CDR3 is 15 amino acids. CDR3 nucleotide sequence: TGTGCCAGCAGACGAGGGACAGGGGTTTACTATGGCTACACCTTC. This encodes CASRRGTGVYYGYTF.

The V call is TRBV28, the J call TRBJ2-7; 13 bases are shared with TRBD2. The germline V gene encodes CDR1 MDHEN and CDR2 SYDVKM. This CDR3 has 16 amino acids. J gave up 6 bases and V 5 bases, and 10 bases lay outside the gene matches. This CDR3 is CASSPRLAGGVREQYF. The DNA of the CDR3 is TGTGCCAGCAGTCCCCGACTAGCGGGAGGAGTACGCGAGCAGTACTTC.

CDR3 sequence: CASTEAEQPQHF. CDR3 bases: TGTGCCAGCACCGAGGCAGAGCAGCCCCAGCATTTT. The rearrangement links TRBV28 to TRBJ1-5; D is unresolved. Germline V gene data show CDR1 as MDHEN and CDR2 as SYDVKM. Trimming left V 7 bases short and J 7 bases short, with 11 bases between. This CDR3 contains 12 residues. Variable domain in full (rest from reference TRBV28 and TRBJ1-5): DVKVTQSSRYLVKRTGEKVFLECVQDMDHENMFWYRQDPGLGLRLIYFSYDVKMKEKGDIPEGYSVSREKKERFSLILESASTNQTSMYLCASTEAEQPQHFGDGTRLSIL.

The chain couples TRBV5-1 to TRBJ1-1; a weak D match, TRBD1 (5 bases). Trimming removed 4 bases from V and 3 bases from J, with 16 bases in between. The CDR3 is 15 residues long. Germline values: CDR1 SGHRS, CDR2 YFSETQ. The CDR3 region has the DNA TGCGCCAGCAGCCTGTCACAGCCGGGGGACACTGAAGCTTTCTTT. Translating gives CASSLSQPGDTEAFF.

The rearrangement uses TRBV7-9 and TRBJ2-3, with 10 bases fitting TRBD2. The CDR3 loop spans 16 amino acids. V shed 5 bases, J shed 4 bases, and the junction held 9 bases outside the gene matches. Germline V gene lookup returns CDR1 SEHNR and CDR2 FQNEAQ (reference sequence). The CDR3 bases are TGTGCCAGCAGCCCGCTAGCGGGAGAATCGGCAGATACGCAGTATTTT. This translates into CASSPLAGESADTQYF.

This rearrangement joins TRBV7-8 to TRBJ1-2; TRBD1 aligns across 9 bases. V gave up 2 bases and J gave up 7 bases; unmatched junction bases: 8. The CDR3 has 15 amino acids. CDR1 is SGHVS, CDR2 FQNEAQ, per germline. CDR3 residues: CASSLRWDREGGYTF. CDR3 bases: TGTGCCAGCAGCTTACGATGGGACAGGGAGGGTGGCTACACCTTC.

The chain joins TRBV12-5 to TRBJ1-5; D gene unclear. This CDR3 contains 12 residues. The germline V gene encodes CDR1 LGHNT and CDR2 FRNRAP. Trimming stripped 7 bases from V and 3 bases from J, with 7 bases between. DNA for the CDR3: TGTGCTAGTGCCTCAGACAATCAGCCCCAGCATTTT. As protein: CASASDNQPQHF.

V usage is TRBV5-1 and J usage is TRBJ2-1; 11 bases fit TRBD1. The junction had 8 bases not matched to a gene; V was cut back by 3 bases and J by 6 bases. The CDR3 totals 16 residues. CDR1 is SGHRS, CDR2 YFSETQ, per germline. CDR3 region: CASSWTGGWSGNEQFF. The CDR3 DNA is TGCGCCAGCAGCTGGACAGGGGGCTGGTCGGGCAATGAGCAGTTCTTC.